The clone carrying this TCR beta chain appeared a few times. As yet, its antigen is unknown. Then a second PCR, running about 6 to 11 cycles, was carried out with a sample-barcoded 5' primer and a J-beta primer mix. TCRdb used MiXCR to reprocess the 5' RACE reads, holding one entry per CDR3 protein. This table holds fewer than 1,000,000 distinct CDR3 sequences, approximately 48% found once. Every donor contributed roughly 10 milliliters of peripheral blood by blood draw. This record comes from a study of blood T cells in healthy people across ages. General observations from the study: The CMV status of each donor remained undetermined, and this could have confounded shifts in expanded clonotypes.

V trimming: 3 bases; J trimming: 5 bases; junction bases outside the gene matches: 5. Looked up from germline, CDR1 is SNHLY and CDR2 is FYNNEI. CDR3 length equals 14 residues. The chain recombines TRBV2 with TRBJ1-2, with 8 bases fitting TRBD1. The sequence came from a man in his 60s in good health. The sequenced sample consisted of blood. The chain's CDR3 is CASSEAGGLYGYTF. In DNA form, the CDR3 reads TGTGCCAGCAGTGAGGCAGGGGGCCTTTATGGCTACACCTTC.